What follows describes a single T cell receptor (beta chain). This receptor's antigen is unknown. No quality values exist for individual bases; no much larger clone is one base distant. Trimming takes 8 bases off V and 3 bases off J; junction bases not matched to a gene: 7. Reading from cysteine to phenylalanine, the CDR3 counts 14 amino acids. Only the CDR3 DNA stays, 42 bases, in frame from base 1. From the germline V gene, CDR1 is MDHEN and CDR2 is SYDVKM. The data were taken from a study of T cell responses to AZD1222 COVID-19 vaccine (dated by TCRdb to about 2021). Regarding the study in general: AZD1222 recipients with second doses at about 4 weeks or about 12 weeks were pooled, because spike-specific TCR depth and breadth did not differ between schedules. Trial participants were enrolled into age subgroups of 18-55, 56-69 and 70-plus years, which contained around 140, 26 and 57 TCR-sequenced participants, respectively. TCR sequencing covered about 230 trial participants: 200 to 220 given two doses of AZD1222 and approximately 26 given two doses of MenACWY control vaccine. The paper's findings and limits, for the study overall: Most participants were white British and females outnumbered males, and the authors suggested that clonal diversity may have been underestimated. Conclusions about previously exposed vaccinees are limited, since just a handful of AZD1222 recipients were seropositive for SARS-CoV-2 at baseline. CD4 TCRs associated with the vaccine covered the entire spike protein, and the dominant responses were in regions 160-218 and 743-854. The 56-69-year group was small, and its depth increase did not reach significance, likely because of low power. A significant rise in spike-specific TCR breadth and depth was observed after two AZD1222 doses relative to day 0 and relative to MenACWY recipients. Reportedly, close to half of the unique spike-specific TCRs recognized epitopes lying outside the regions that are mutated in the B.1.351 and B.1.1.7 variants. Because no day 14 peak-response samples were available, repertoires were characterized only after the peak T cell response.

The sample's time point label, in plain terms: baseline before first vaccination. Vaccinee samples were obtained from the UK trials COV001 and COV002, which included a single-blind randomized controlled phase 2/3 trial of AZD1222 (ChAdOx1 nCoV-19) in healthy adults. Trial participant PBMC samples were collected at day 0 and day 28 after the second dose for TCRbeta chain sequencing. The CDR3 regions of human TCRbeta chains were analyzed by immunosequencing. As for the authors' bioinformatics: TCRs in the repertoires were compared against a reference library of SARS-CoV-2-specific TCRs that had been generated with the MIRA antigen-specificity platform. Breadth was defined as the fraction of unique TCRs that were SARS-CoV-2-associated. Depth was defined as the fraction of total T cells that were SARS-CoV-2-associated. Using the MIRA data, every spike-specific TCR was mapped to the spike region that the TCR reacted to and assigned to either a CD4 or a CD8 class. Log10-transformed breadth and depth values were compared by one-way ANOVA with Sidak's multiple comparisons tests. In its TCRdb copy, this immuneACCESS table keeps in-frame sequences only and misses some clones. Where compared with another copy, unresolved V genes explain less than half of these, and the others have no known cause. V and J calls and clone size are as listed in that table; D and trimming were resolved from the DNA. The sample table records around 95,000 clones; about nine tenths of these occur just once. The ten largest clones add up to approximately 1.7% of the sample.

The chain couples TRBV28 to TRBJ2-7; 10 bases in the middle match TRBD2. The clonotype comes from an adult in good health. Sequencing used peripheral blood, obtained on day 0 of AZD1222 vaccination. CDR3 region: CASYSSGSFYEQYF. The bases are TGTGCCAGCTATTCTAGCGGGAGTTTCTACGAGCAGTACTTC. Beyond the CDR3, the reference TRBV28 and TRBJ2-7 genes provide the residues; the full variable domain reads: DVKVTQSSRYLVKRTGEKVFLECVQDMDHENMFWYRQDPGLGLRLIYFSYDVKMKEKGDIPEGYSVSREKKERFSLILESASTNQTSMYLCASYSSGSFYEQYFGPGTRLTVT.